A selection of T cell receptor beta chains follows, all from one sample in a study of T cells in Graves' hyperthyroidism and ophthalmopathy. TCRdb reprocessed the multiplex PCR reads with MiXCR, giving one entry per CDR3 protein. The data contain 360,000 or so distinct CDR3 sequences, under 20% of them singletons. Sequenced material: blood. These TCRs come from a young woman with Graves' hyperthyroidism. Each CDR3 is given with its conserved first and last residue. The D gene is left open where the match is weak. Where a row states a size, it is once, few, many or the class of an expanded clone; other rows omit it.

TRBV9	TRBJ1-2	TRBD1	many	CASSVGGEGAIYGYTF	TGTGCCAGCAGCGTAGGAGGCGAGGGGGCGATCTATGGCTACACCTTC
TRBV2	TRBJ2-2	.	few	CASTSSDGAGELFF	TGTGCCAGCACCTCCTCGGACGGTGCCGGGGAGCTGTTTTTT
TRBV11-2	TRBJ2-5	TRBD2	many	CASSLLAGAETQYF	TGTGCCAGCAGCTTGCTAGCGGGGGCGGAGACCCAGTACTTC
TRBV4-2	TRBJ2-5	TRBD2	few	CASSQDGAGGPETQYF	TGTGCCAGCAGCCAAGATGGAGCGGGGGGGCCTGAGACCCAGTACTTC
TRBV11-1	TRBJ1-5	.	few	CASSLGVRQPQHF	TGTGCCAGCAGCTTAGGGGTGAGGCAGCCCCAGCATTTT
TRBV6-2/TRBV6-3	TRBJ2-2	.	many	CALGQSNTGELFF	TGTGCCCTAGGGCAGTCGAACACCGGGGAGCTGTTTTTT
TRBV7-8	TRBJ1-2	.	many	CASSRGTDGYTF	TGTGCCAGCAGCCGAGGCACGGATGGCTACACCTTC
TRBV2	TRBJ2-7	.	many	CASSGEGRMHF	TGTGCCAGCAGTGGAGAGGGCAGGATGCACTTC
TRBV7-8	TRBJ2-5	.	.	CASSSVEGGLRESQYF	TGTGCCAGCAGCTCCGTCGAAGGGGGGCTGCGAGAGTCCCAGTACTTC
TRBV6-5	TRBJ1-2	.	.	CASSWGPGYGYTF	TGTGCCAGCAGTTGGGGGCCGGGATATGGCTACACCTTC
TRBV12-3/TRBV12-4	TRBJ2-3	.	many	CASSLYSGPSTDTQYF	TGTGCCAGCAGTCTCTATAGCGGACCTAGCACAGATACGCAGTATTTT
TRBV3-1	TRBJ1-1	.	many	CASSHGRDHGGTEAFF	TGTGCCAGCAGCCATGGGAGGGACCACGGTGGCACTGAAGCTTTCTTT
TRBV7-9	TRBJ1-5	.	many	CASSLGQNSNQPQHF	TGTGCCAGCAGCTTAGGGCAGAATAGCAATCAGCCCCAGCATTTT
TRBV29-1	TRBJ2-7	TRBD1	many	CSARQGSYGEQYF	TGCAGCGCACGACAGGGGTCATACGGAGAGCAGTACTTC
TRBV20-1	TRBJ2-5	TRBD1	many	CSAPTRTGRGETQYF	TGCAGTGCCCCGACCCGGACAGGGCGCGGAGAGACCCAGTACTTC
TRBV27	TRBJ2-5	TRBD1	.	CASSPGTGWAQETQYF	TGTGCCAGCAGTCCCGGGACAGGGTGGGCCCAAGAGACCCAGTACTTC
TRBV12-3/TRBV12-4	TRBJ1-1	TRBD1	many	CASNPTLPRQGNEAFF	TGTGCCAGCAATCCTACCCTCCCGAGACAGGGGAATGAAGCTTTCTTT
TRBV11-2	TRBJ1-2	.	many	CASSLDSRRLYGYTF	TGTGCCAGCAGCTTAGATAGTAGACGGTTATATGGCTACACCTTC
TRBV13	TRBJ1-1	.	many	CASSPQEGPNTEAFF	TGTGCCAGCAGCCCCCAAGAGGGCCCGAACACTGAAGCTTTCTTT
TRBV12-3/TRBV12-4	TRBJ2-7	.	many	CASSLRQGTNEQYF	TGTGCCAGCAGTTTAAGGCAGGGGACCAACGAGCAGTACTTC
TRBV15	TRBJ2-5	.	.	CATRKGTSQETQYF	TGTGCCACCAGAAAAGGGACGTCGCAAGAGACCCAGTACTTC
TRBV27	TRBJ1-1	.	many	CASSPWGGDLFGTTEAFF	TGTGCCAGCAGCCCCTGGGGGGGGGACCTGTTTGGTACCACTGAAGCTTTCTTT